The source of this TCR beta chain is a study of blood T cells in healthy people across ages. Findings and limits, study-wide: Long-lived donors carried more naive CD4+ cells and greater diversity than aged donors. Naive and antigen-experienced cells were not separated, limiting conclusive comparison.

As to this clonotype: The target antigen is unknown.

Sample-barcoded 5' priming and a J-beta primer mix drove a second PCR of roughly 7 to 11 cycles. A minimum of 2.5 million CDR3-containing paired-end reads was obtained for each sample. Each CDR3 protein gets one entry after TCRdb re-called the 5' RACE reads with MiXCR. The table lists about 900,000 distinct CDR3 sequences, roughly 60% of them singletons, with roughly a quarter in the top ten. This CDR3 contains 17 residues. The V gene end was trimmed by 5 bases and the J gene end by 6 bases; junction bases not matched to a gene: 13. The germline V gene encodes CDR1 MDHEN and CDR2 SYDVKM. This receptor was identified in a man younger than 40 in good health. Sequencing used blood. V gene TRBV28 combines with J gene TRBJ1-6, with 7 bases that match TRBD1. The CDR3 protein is CASSPTGSLGVNSPLHF. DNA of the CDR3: TGTGCCAGCAGTCCGACAGGGTCCCTAGGAGTTAATTCACCCCTCCACTTT.